The 19 T cell receptor beta chains listed next were all sequenced from one sample in a study of T-cell reconstitution after alpha-beta-depleted transplantation in children. Preparation of the TCRbeta library was carried out with unique molecular identifiers. A single record per CDR3 protein comes from TCRdb applying MiXCR to the PCR reads. The sample lists about 690,000 distinct CDR3 sequences; approximately 16% were seen once. The sample consisted of PBMCs from the stem cell graft donor, taken from the stem cell graft. Every receptor here comes from a human donor who donated a stem cell graft to a child with acute myeloid leukemia.

The sample holds many counts of this clonotype. The chain has TRBV10-3 and TRBJ1-1; 7 positions match TRBD1. The CDR3 is 14 residues long. Trimming removed 6 bases from V and 6 bases from J; junction bases left unmatched: 10. Germline CDR1 and CDR2: ENHRY and SYGVKD. CDR3 nucleotides: TGTGCCATCAGCGTGGGGACAGTCATCCCTGAAGCTTTCTTT. As protein: CAISVGTVIPEAFF.

This clonotype was detected only once. This chain joins TRBV14 and TRBJ1-2; D uncertain. The CDR3 extends over 12 amino acids. V lost 1 base, J lost 6 bases, and 6 bases lay in between. The germline gives CDR1 SGHDN, CDR2 FVKESK. CDR3 sequence reads: CASSQVAHGYTF. The CDR3 DNA is TGTGCCAGCAGCCAAGTCGCCCATGGCTACACCTTC.

This clonotype was picked up a small number of times. The CDR3 loop reads CASSPVHTF. The CDR3 coding sequence is TGTGCCAGCAGCCCCGTGCACACCTTC. The chain carries TRBV7-9 and TRBJ1-2; D is unclear. This CDR3 has 9 amino acids. V was cut by 5 bases and J by 12 bases, with 7 bases left in between. Per germline, CDR1 SEHNR and CDR2 FQNEAQ (reference sequence).

The V and J genes are TRBV20-1 and TRBJ2-1; 8 bases are a match to TRBD2. CDR1 DFQATT and CDR2 SNEGSKA come from the germline V gene (reference sequence). The CDR3 is 17 residues long. J gave up 0 bases and V 3 bases, and 10 bases lay outside the gene matches. The CDR3 is CSASSWRGAYSYNEQFF. CDR3 in DNA: TGCAGTGCTAGTTCCTGGCGGGGGGCTTACTCCTACAATGAGCAGTTCTTC.

This clonotype was observed a handful of times. V gene TRBV5-6 combines with J gene TRBJ2-5; 11 nucleotides agree with TRBD1. This CDR3 is built from 15 residues. Germline V gives CDR1 SGHDT, CDR2 YYEEEE. The trim removed 8 bases at V and 7 bases at J, leaving 13 bases unmatched. In DNA form, the CDR3 reads TGTGCCAGTCAAGGGTGGACAGGGGGCCTACGGACCCAGTACTTC. Its translation is CASQGWTGGLRTQYF.

The table lists this clonotype with a few counts. The CDR3 nucleotides are TGTGCCAGCAGCGTTGGGGAGCCCAAAAACATTCAGTACTTC. Amino acid sequence: CASSVGEPKNIQYF. This sequence joins TRBV9 and TRBJ2-4; TRBD2 might be the D (5 bases). V was pared by 2 bases and J by 2 bases, with 8 bases between. This CDR3 has 14 amino acids. In germline, CDR1 is SGDLS, CDR2 YYNGEE.

This clonotype was recorded at least ten times. The chain links TRBV7-2 to TRBJ1-2; D not resolved. The CDR3 sequence is 14 residues long. The germline gives CDR1 SGHTA, CDR2 FQGNSA. Trimming took off 3 bases at V and 6 bases at J, with 14 bases between the two ends. CDR3 loop: CASSFSGRRDGYTF. The CDR3, as DNA: TGTGCCAGCAGCTTTTCGGGCAGGAGGGATGGCTACACCTTC.

The chain couples TRBV5-1 to TRBJ2-7; D might be TRBD2 (5 bases). This CDR3 is 14 amino acids long. V gave up 3 bases and J gave up 2 bases, with 12 bases separating them. Germline CDR1 and CDR2: SGHRS and YFSETQ. This CDR3 reads CASSCYAGAYEQYV. The CDR3 nucleotides are TGCGCCAGCAGCTGCTACGCCGGGGCCTACGAGCAGTACGTC.

This sequence joins TRBV15 and TRBJ1-5; the D is unclear. The ends were cut back, 5 bases at V and 11 bases at J, with 10 bases in the middle. Germline CDR1 LNHNV, CDR2 YYDKDF (reference sequence). The CDR3 runs 11 residues. This CDR3 is CATSGPSSQHF. The CDR3 DNA reads as TGTGCCACCAGCGGACCGTCTTCCCAGCATTTT.

There are a few counts of this clonotype. The chain employs TRBV6-5 and TRBJ1-3; unclear D gene. Germline CDR1 and CDR2: MNHEY and SVGAGI. CDR3 size: 15 residues. Deletions cut 7 bases from V and 8 bases from J, with 21 bases between. CDR3 nucleotides: TGTGCCAGCAATTCCCGGGCCTACGTCGGCTACACCATATATTTT. Amino acids: CASNSRAYVGYTIYF.

This clonotype occurred many times. V is TRBV15 and J is TRBJ1-2; 8 nucleotides agree with TRBD1. Germline trimming cut 4 bases from V and 4 bases from J; bases unmatched to any gene: 8. The CDR3 sequence is 15 residues long. Germline values: CDR1 LNHNV, CDR2 YYDKDF (reference sequence). The CDR3 loop reads CATSTRQGSTYGYTF. The CDR3 DNA is TGTGCCACCAGCACTAGACAGGGGTCGACCTATGGCTACACCTTC.

The table lists this clonotype with a few counts. This sequence joins TRBV4-2 and TRBJ1-1; D is perhaps TRBD1 (6 bases). Trimming shortened V by 0 bases and J by 5 bases, and 10 bases separated the two germline ends. Germline lookup yields CDR1 LGHNA and CDR2 YNFKEQ. CDR3 length: 14 amino acids. Here the CDR3 reads CASSQEGTGTEAFF. The CDR3 nucleotides are TGTGCCAGCAGCCAAGAAGGAACAGGGACTGAAGCTTTCTTT.

The sample holds a few counts of this clonotype. The chain carries TRBV27 and TRBJ2-7, with 8 bases identical to TRBD1. V lost 4 bases, J lost 2 bases, and 10 bases stayed unmatched. This CDR3 has 16 residues. Germline CDR1 reads MNHEY; CDR2 reads SMNVEV (reference sequence). CDR3 sequence (DNA): TGTGCCAGCAGTTCTAAGGAGACAGGGGATCCCTACGAGCAGTACTTC. Protein: CASSSKETGDPYEQYF.

There are many counts of this clonotype. This chain connects TRBV5-5 to TRBJ2-7; weak D call: TRBD1 (6 bases). The CDR3 contains 13 residues. Germline V gene data show CDR1 as SGHKS and CDR2 as YYEKEE (reference sequence). The V and J ends lost 0 bases and 2 bases respectively, with 6 bases between them. CDR3 DNA sequence: TGTGCCAGCAGCTTGGACAGGGCCTACGAGCAGTACTTC. It specifies CASSLDRAYEQYF.

The chain employs TRBV20-1 and TRBJ2-1; D gene ambiguous. V was pared by 6 bases and J by 9 bases, with 12 bases between. The germline V gene has CDR1 DFQATT and CDR2 SNEGSKA (reference sequence). This CDR3 region has 11 residues. CDR3 in amino acids: CSAPFGVEQFF. DNA for the CDR3: TGCAGTGCCCCGTTTGGTGTTGAGCAGTTCTTC.

This clonotype has a single count. Its ends do not fully match the called genes, so a read error is possible. The chain couples TRBV4-2 to TRBJ1-2, with 11 nucleotides matching TRBD1. The CDR3 extends over 14 amino acids. CDR1 is LGHNA, CDR2 YNFKEQ, per germline. The CDR3 nucleotides are TGTGCCATCAGCCCCGGGACAGGGGGACGTGGCTACACCTTC. It codes for CAISPGTGGRGYTF.

In its sample, this clonotype was seen a few times. The gene calls are TRBV4-2 and TRBJ2-3; 8 bases match TRBD2. V shed 0 bases, J shed 0 bases, and the junction held 8 bases outside the gene matches. The CDR3 loop spans 18 amino acids. Looked up from germline, CDR1 is LGHNA and CDR2 is YNFKEQ. The CDR3 DNA reads TGTGCCAGCAGCCAAGATCTTTTCCGCGGGGGGAGCACAGATACGCAGTATTTT. It specifies CASSQDLFRGGSTDTQYF.

This clonotype was observed a few times. V usage is TRBV11-3 and J usage is TRBJ1-6, with 10 bases fitting TRBD1. The germline CDR1 and CDR2 sequences are SGHNT and YENEEA. Losses at the gene ends were 4 bases for V and 7 bases for J; bases not matched to a gene: 4. This CDR3 comprises 15 residues. The CDR3 reads CASSSDRGRNSPLHF. The DNA for the CDR3 is TGTGCCAGCAGCTCGGACAGGGGGAGGAATTCACCCCTCCACTTT.

This clonotype has ten or more counts. The chain carries TRBV7-2 and TRBJ2-5, with 8 bases aligning to TRBD1. The V gene end was trimmed by 4 bases and the J gene end by 2 bases; junction bases not matched to a gene: 6. CDR1 SGHTA and CDR2 FQGNSA come from the germline V gene. This CDR3 comprises 15 residues. CDR3 sequence: CASSSRQGYQETQYF. DNA of the CDR3: TGTGCCAGCAGCTCCCGACAGGGGTATCAAGAGACCCAGTACTTC.